Detailed here is one T cell receptor (beta chain). Germline V gene lookup returns CDR1 LNHDA and CDR2 SQIVND (reference sequence). This CDR3 is built from 14 residues. V gave up 4 bases and J gave up 1 base, with 10 bases separating them. This sample is drawn from a study of T cells after somatic rescue of genetic block. The method was immunoSEQ multiplex PCR; TCRdb's version includes in-frame clones alone and lacks a portion of them. Of 15,000 or so clones listed, roughly two thirds are singletons. The sequencing sample was made of peripheral blood mononuclear cells (PBMCs). The chain combines TRBV19 with TRBJ2-5, with D maybe TRBD2 (5 bases). The receptor was isolated from a boy between 10 and 17 years old. CDR3 DNA: TGTGCCAGTAGTACACAGCGGAGCCAAGAGACCCAGTACTTC. Translation gives CASSTQRSQETQYF.